This TCR beta chain originates from a study of T cell changes during pregnancy in multiple sclerosis. Libraries were prepared by immunoSEQ multiplex PCR; TCRdb keeps only in-frame clonotypes and omits some of them. The sample carries 25,000 to 35,000 clones, just over 90% recorded once. Germline trimming cut 4 bases from V and 5 bases from J; bases unmatched to any gene: 11. The CDR3 runs 15 residues. Germline V CDR1 and CDR2: SGDLS, YYNGEE. The chain is built from TRBV9 and TRBJ2-5; 7 bases line up with TRBD1. Source: CD8+ T cells from peripheral blood mononuclear cells, taken in the second trimester of pregnancy. The receptor's source is a female donor with multiple sclerosis, enrolled in a pregnancy study. CDR3 loop: CASSPEDRAQETQYF. The CDR3 DNA sequence: TGTGCCAGCAGCCCCGAAGACAGGGCACAGGAGACCCAGTACTTC.